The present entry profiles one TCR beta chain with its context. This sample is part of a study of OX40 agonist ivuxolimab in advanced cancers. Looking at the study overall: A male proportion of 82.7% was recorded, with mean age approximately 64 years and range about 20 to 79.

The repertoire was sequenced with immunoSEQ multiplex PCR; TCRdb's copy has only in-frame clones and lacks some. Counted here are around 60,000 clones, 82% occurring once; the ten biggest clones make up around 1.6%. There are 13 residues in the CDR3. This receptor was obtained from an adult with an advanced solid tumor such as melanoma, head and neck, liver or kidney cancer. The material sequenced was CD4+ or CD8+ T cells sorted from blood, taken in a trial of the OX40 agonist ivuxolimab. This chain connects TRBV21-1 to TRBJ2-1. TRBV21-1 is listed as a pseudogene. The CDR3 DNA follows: TGTGCCAGCAGCAAGCCCCCCCCAAATGAGCAGTTCTTC. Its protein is CASSKPPPNEQFF.